A single sample gave rise to the 28 T cell receptor beta chains below, sequenced in a study of high-grade serous ovarian cancer treatment subgroups. The method was immunoSEQ multiplex PCR; TCRdb's version includes in-frame clones alone and lacks a portion of them. This sample carries around 4,500 clones, roughly 80% of them seen once, and the ten largest clones take around 4.9%. Tumor samples were taken before definitive surgery or chemotherapy. The source material was tumor tissue. The receptors shown here come from a human donor with high-grade serous ovarian cancer.

The chain carries TRBV10-1 and TRBJ2-3, with 7 bases aligning to TRBD2. The V gene's germline CDR1 is WNHNN and CDR2 SYGVQD (reference sequence). The V and J ends lost 2 bases and 0 bases, in that order; junction bases with no gene match: 8. This CDR3 region has 17 residues. The CDR3 spells CASSETSSGHSTDTQYF. The CDR3, as DNA: TGCGCCAGCAGTGAGACGTCTAGCGGACATAGCACAGATACGCAGTATTTT.

This clone was counted only a few times. The V call is TRBV11-3, the J call TRBJ2-3; 7 bases map to TRBD1. CDR3 length equals 16 residues. Trimming removed 5 bases from V and 1 base from J; junction bases left unmatched: 9. From germline, CDR1 is SGHNT and CDR2 YENEEA. CDR3 DNA sequence: TGTGCCAGCAGCGGCAGGACAGGCTTCGGCACAGATACGCAGTATTTT. Protein sequence: CASSGRTGFGTDTQYF.

The CDR3 reads CASTIGTYEQYF. The CDR3 DNA follows: TGTGCCAGCACTATCGGGACCTACGAGCAGTACTTC. The genes are TRBV6-5 and TRBJ2-7, with a weak D call TRBD2 (5 bases). Germline V lookup: CDR1 MNHEY, CDR2 SVGAGI. The CDR3 spans 12 residues. The V end lost 7 bases, the J end lost 2 bases, and 9 bases lay between the germline ends.

This chain connects TRBV27 to TRBJ2-1, with D perhaps matching TRBD1 (5 bases). The CDR3 has 16 residues. CDR1 and CDR2 from the germline V gene are MNHEY and SMNVEV (reference sequence). Trimming pared 2 bases from V and 7 bases from J, leaving 18 bases between. CDR3 DNA sequence: TGTGCCAGCAGTTTAGGCCCCTTTGGGGCCCAAAATGAGCAGTTCTTC. It encodes CASSLGPFGAQNEQFF.

J is TRBJ2-3 and V is TRBV7-2, with TRBD2 matching over 7 bases. The V and J ends lost 4 bases and 4 bases, in that order; junction bases with no gene match: 8. The CDR3 has 15 amino acids. Germline-derived CDR1 and CDR2 are SGHTA and FQGNSA. The CDR3 DNA reads TGTGCCAGCAGCTCGAGGGTGGGGGGGGCAGATACGCAGTATTTT. It translates to CASSSRVGGADTQYF.

The V and J genes are TRBV10-3 and TRBJ1-2; TRBD1 aligns across 11 bases. The CDR3 spans 13 residues. J gave up 7 bases and V 10 bases, and 8 bases lay outside the gene matches. CDR1 is ENHRY and CDR2 is SYGVKD in the germline V gene. The CDR3 nucleotides read TGTGCCAGCTCCGGACAGGGGGCGGGTGGCTACACCTTC. This translates into CASSGQGAGGYTF.

The CDR3 spells CASSKREGNQPQHF. DNA of the CDR3: TGTGCCAGCAGCAAAAGGGAGGGGAATCAGCCCCAGCATTTT. The chain combines TRBV6-1 with TRBJ1-5; perhaps TRBD1 as D (5 bases). Trimming shortened V by 6 bases and J by 4 bases, and 13 bases separated the two germline ends. The CDR3 totals 14 residues. Germline CDR1 is MNHNS and CDR2 is SASEGT.

This clone appeared a few times. This chain joins TRBV4-1 and TRBJ2-1; possibly TRBD2 for D (5 bases). V dropped 5 bases and J dropped 9 bases, with 11 bases sitting between them. The CDR3 is 12 residues long. Germline loops: CDR1 MGHRA, CDR2 YSYEKL. The CDR3 coding sequence is TGCGCCAGCAGCTTAGCGTTCGGTGAGCAGTTCTTC. Translation gives CASSLAFGEQFF.

The chain employs TRBV6-1 and TRBJ2-3; 11 nucleotides line up with TRBD2. Germline CDR1 reads MNHNS; CDR2 reads SASEGT. The CDR3 is 16 residues long. J lost 5 bases, V lost 1 base, and 5 bases had no gene match. This chain's CDR3 is CASSEVGLAGGDTQYF. The CDR3 nucleotides read TGTGCCAGCAGTGAAGTTGGGCTAGCGGGAGGAGATACGCAGTATTTT.

This chain uses TRBV10-2 with TRBJ2-1, with TRBD1 as a possible D gene (6 bases). Germline CDR1 and CDR2: WSHSY and SAAADI. The CDR3 sequence is 13 residues long. The germline V and J ends were trimmed by 4 bases and 5 bases, with 9 bases remaining between them. The CDR3 DNA reads as TGCGCCAGCAGTGCGGGACACAACAATGAGCAGTTCTTC. Translating it yields CASSAGHNNEQFF.

The chain employs TRBV2 and TRBJ2-3, with 7 positions matching TRBD2. This CDR3 comprises 15 residues. The V gene's germline CDR1 is SNHLY and CDR2 FYNNEI. V was clipped by 2 bases and J by 6 bases; unmatched bases: 8. In DNA form, the CDR3 reads TGTGCCAGCAGTGAATCCGCGGGGGTGGCTGATACGCAGTATTTT. This translates into CASSESAGVADTQYF.

The V gene is TRBV5-1, the J gene TRBJ1-3; D is unclear. The CDR3 is 14 amino acids. Germline-derived CDR1 and CDR2 are SGHRS and YFSETQ. V was clipped by 2 bases and J by 0 bases, with 6 bases between them. The CDR3 DNA follows: TGCGCCAGCAGCTTTGAGGGCTCTGGAAACACCATATATTTT. It codes for CASSFEGSGNTIYF.

This sequence joins TRBV6-5 and TRBJ2-2; D gene ambiguous. Trimming took off 0 bases at V and 5 bases at J, with 7 bases between the two ends. Germline V gives CDR1 MNHEY, CDR2 SVGAGI. This CDR3 region has 14 residues. The CDR3 is CASSYSMLTGELFF. CDR3 nucleotide sequence: TGTGCCAGCAGTTACTCCATGTTGACCGGGGAGCTGTTTTTT.

V usage is TRBV7-9 and J usage is TRBJ1-2, with D unclear. The germline V gene encodes CDR1 SEHNR and CDR2 FQNEAQ (reference sequence). V lost 5 bases and J lost 8, with 12 bases in between. The CDR3 has 12 amino acids. The CDR3 is CASSPAEVGYTF. The CDR3 DNA reads as TGTGCCAGCAGCCCAGCGGAAGTGGGCTACACCTTC.

V gene TRBV7-9 combines with J gene TRBJ2-3; TRBD2 is a possible D gene (5 bases). Trimming removed 4 bases from V and 0 bases from J, with 11 bases in between. The CDR3 consists of 15 residues. Per the germline V gene, CDR1 is SEHNR and CDR2 is FQNEAQ (reference sequence). The CDR3 DNA is TGTGCCAGCAGCTCCTGGACTCTTAGCACAGATACGCAGTATTTT. Residues: CASSSWTLSTDTQYF.

The V and J genes are TRBV30 and TRBJ2-1; D tentatively fits TRBD1 or TRBD2 (7 bases each). Trimming shortened V by 2 bases and J by 8 bases, and 19 bases separated the two germline ends. This CDR3 region has 15 residues. Germline V lookup: CDR1 GTSNPN, CDR2 SVGIG (reference sequence). This CDR3 is CAWSRVAGGADEQFF. The DNA for the CDR3 is TGTGCCTGGAGTCGGGTGGCAGGGGGGGCGGATGAGCAGTTCTTC.

This rearrangement joins TRBV19 to TRBJ2-2; TRBD1 is a possible D gene (5 bases). CDR1 and CDR2 from the germline V gene are LNHDA and SQIVND (reference sequence). Deletions cut 4 bases from V and 1 base from J, with 7 bases between. The CDR3 extends over 14 amino acids. The CDR3 nucleotides are TGTGCCAGTAGTACCACAGGGAACACCGGGGAGCTGTTTTTT. It is translated as CASSTTGNTGELFF.

In its sample, this clone was seen once. The V call is TRBV10-2, the J call TRBJ2-1, with D possibly matching TRBD2 (6 bases). The CDR3 runs to 16 residues. The V and J ends lost 8 bases and 0 bases respectively, with 17 bases between them. CDR1 is WSHSY, CDR2 SAAADI, per germline. CDR3 region: CASEGAGPSSYNEQFF. The CDR3 DNA follows: TGCGCCAGCGAAGGGGCGGGGCCGAGCTCCTACAATGAGCAGTTCTTC.

CDR3 loop: CASSPGEQLGYTF. DNA for the CDR3: TGTGCCAGCAGCCCTGGGGAGCAGCTCGGCTACACCTTC. The chain links TRBV7-9 to TRBJ1-2; no definite D call. This CDR3 is built from 13 residues. From germline, CDR1 is SEHNR and CDR2 FQNEAQ (reference sequence). V was clipped by 5 bases and J by 8 bases, with 15 bases between them. The whole variable domain, remainder taken from reference TRBV7-9 and TRBJ1-2, is DTGVSQNPRHKITKRGQNVTFRCDPISEHNRLYWYRQTLGQGPEFLTYFQNEAQLEKSRLLSDRFSAERPKGSFSTLEIQRTEQGDSAMYLCASSPGEQLGYTFGSGTRLTVV.

The genes are TRBV30 and TRBJ1-2, with 9 bases identical to TRBD1. Germline V gene sequence: CDR1 GTSNPN, CDR2 SVGIG (reference sequence). After removal of 7 bases from V and 2 bases from J, the junction contained 8 bases not matched to a gene. The CDR3 sequence is 14 residues long. CDR3 in amino acids: CAFTHRGPNYGYTF. CDR3 DNA sequence: TGTGCCTTCACCCACAGGGGGCCAAACTATGGCTACACCTTC.

This clone came up a few times. Within the sample, other DNA sequences also encode this same CDR3. The chain joins TRBV2 to TRBJ1-5; the D is unclear. CDR3 length: 14 residues. V was pared by 8 bases and J by 0 bases, with 11 bases between. The germline V gene has CDR1 SNHLY and CDR2 FYNNEI. The CDR3 DNA reads as TGTGCCAGCTCAGGCGAATATAGCAATCAGCCCCAGCATTTT. Amino acid sequence: CASSGEYSNQPQHF.

This sequence joins TRBV5-1 and TRBJ1-6, with 7 nucleotides matching TRBD1. Germline assignment: CDR1 SGHRS and CDR2 YFSETQ. CDR3 length: 14 amino acids. J was trimmed by 6 bases and V by 5 bases; bases with no gene match: 5. CDR3 DNA sequence: TGCGCCAGCAGTCGTCGGGACAGTAATTCACCCCTCCACTTT. Its translation is CASSRRDSNSPLHF.

This sequence joins TRBV4-2 and TRBJ1-5; D call uncertain. This CDR3 region has 13 residues. From germline, CDR1 is LGHNA and CDR2 YNFKEQ. The germline V and J ends were trimmed by 5 bases and 5 bases, with 10 bases remaining between them. This CDR3 reads CASSTGPYQPQHF. DNA of the CDR3: TGTGCCAGCAGCACCGGCCCGTATCAGCCCCAGCATTTT.

This clone showed up just a few times. The chain links TRBV19 to TRBJ1-2; D possibly corresponds to TRBD1 (5 bases). The length of the CDR3 is 16 residues. Trimming took off 5 bases at V and 5 bases at J, with 21 bases between the two ends. Germline assignment: CDR1 LNHDA and CDR2 SQIVND (reference sequence). As DNA, the CDR3 is TGTGCCAGTAGTTACGACAGCTTTCTTCGTGGGTATGGCTACACCTTC. It is translated as CASSYDSFLRGYGYTF.

The V gene is TRBV19, the J gene TRBJ1-5; D remains ambiguous. Germline values: CDR1 LNHDA, CDR2 SQIVND (reference sequence). V gave up 6 bases and J gave up 5 bases, with 5 bases separating them. The CDR3 covers 11 residues. CDR3 loop: CASRAYQPQHF. In DNA form, the CDR3 reads TGTGCCAGTAGGGCGTATCAGCCCCAGCATTTT.

CDR3 loop: CASWDAWEQAFF. The CDR3 DNA reads TGTGCCAGCTGGGACGCCTGGGAACAAGCTTTCTTT. The chain has TRBV2 and TRBJ1-1; D perhaps matches TRBD1 (5 bases). The CDR3 spans 12 residues. The V end lost 8 bases, the J end lost 9 bases, and 16 bases lay between the germline ends. In germline, CDR1 is SNHLY, CDR2 FYNNEI.

The gene calls are TRBV14 and TRBJ2-3, with TRBD2 as a possible D gene (6 bases). In germline, CDR1 is SGHDN, CDR2 FVKESK. Deletions cut 4 bases from V and 4 bases from J, with 15 bases between. The CDR3 length is 15 residues. This chain's CDR3 is CASSPTWRLADTQYF. CDR3 nucleotides: TGTGCCAGCAGCCCAACTTGGAGACTAGCAGATACGCAGTATTTT. Full variable domain (outside the CDR3, taken from reference TRBV14 and TRBJ2-3): EAGVTQFPSHSVIEKGQTVTLRCDPISGHDNLYWYRRVMGKEIKFLLHFVKESKQDESGMPNNRFLAERTGGTYSTLKVQPAELEDSGVYFCASSPTWRLADTQYFGPGTRLTVL.

The V call is TRBV19, the J call TRBJ2-5; the D is unclear. The last part of the DNA fits TRBJ2-7 better; the J call may be wrong. Looked up from germline, CDR1 is LNHDA and CDR2 is SQIVND (reference sequence). There are 14 residues in the CDR3. The CDR3 is CASSLTTTAYEQYF. CDR3 nucleotides: TGTGCCAGTAGTTTAACTACTACAGCCTACGAGCAGTACTTC.